The 24 T cell receptor beta chains reported below all come from one sample, sequenced in a study of cytomegalovirus exposure and HLA in healthy donors. The assay was immunoSEQ multiplex PCR, and TCRdb's table has in-frame clones only and misses some. Of roughly 330,000 clones in the sample, roughly 87% were seen once. Sequences were obtained from PBMCs. The receptors were gathered from a woman under 40 in good health and CMV-seropositive.

The genes are TRBV5-6 and TRBJ2-1; maybe TRBD1 (6 bases). From germline, CDR1 is SGHDT and CDR2 YYEEEE. V lost 0 bases to trimming and J lost 8 bases, with 21 bases between them. This CDR3 comprises 17 residues. Here the CDR3 DNA reads TGTGCCAGCAGCTTGGTGGGGGCAAACGAGGTTGCTGATGAGCAGTTCTTC. It translates to CASSLVGANEVADEQFF.

The rearrangement uses TRBV6-1 and TRBJ2-7; D might be TRBD2 (5 bases). This CDR3 is built from 13 residues. The germline V gene has CDR1 MNHNS and CDR2 SASEGT. With 0 bases removed from V and 7 bases from J, the gap between germline ends came to 10 bases. In nucleotides, the CDR3 is TGTGCCAGCAGTGAAGCGGGCGGGTGGGAGCAGTACTTC. Protein: CASSEAGGWEQYF.

CDR3: CSVDRTGMNTEAFF. The CDR3 DNA reads TGCAGCGTTGACCGGACAGGCATGAACACTGAAGCTTTCTTT. V gene TRBV29-1 combines with J gene TRBJ1-1; 7 positions agree with TRBD1. Per the germline V gene, CDR1 is SQVTM and CDR2 is ANQGSEA. The CDR3 runs to 14 residues. V lost 3 bases, J lost 0 bases, and 4 bases stayed unmatched.

J is TRBJ2-7 and V is TRBV28; 7 nucleotides align to TRBD2. This CDR3 is 14 amino acids long. Germline CDR1 and CDR2: MDHEN and SYDVKM. J lost 4 bases, V lost 6 bases, and 9 bases had no gene match. CDR3 sequence reads: CASRPGLGGYEQYF. CDR3 bases: TGTGCCAGCAGGCCCGGACTAGGCGGGTACGAGCAGTACTTC.

The sample holds a few counts of this clone. This rearrangement joins TRBV15 to TRBJ1-2; D is unresolved. This CDR3 contains 14 residues. V was clipped by 4 bases and J by 4 bases, with 13 bases between them. Germline V CDR1 and CDR2: LNHNV, YYDKDF (reference sequence). CDR3 sequence reads: CATSIRDDFYGYTF. The CDR3 nucleotides are TGTGCCACCAGCATAAGGGATGATTTCTATGGCTACACCTTC.

V and J are TRBV7-2 and TRBJ2-1; 11 nucleotides line up with TRBD2. CDR1 is SGHTA and CDR2 is FQGNSA in the germline V gene. The CDR3 runs 18 residues. The ends lost 4 bases at V and 5 bases at J; junction bases unmatched: 13. For the CDR3, the DNA is TGTGCCAGCAGCTCCTTACCCCCTCTACTAGCGGGAGACAATGAGCAGTTCTTC. Translating gives CASSSLPPLLAGDNEQFF.

This clone was found once. The gene calls are TRBV28 and TRBJ2-7; D gene unclear. Germline V CDR1 and CDR2: MDHEN, SYDVKM. There are 15 residues in the CDR3. The V end lost 6 bases, the J end lost 3 bases, and 18 bases lay between the germline ends. The CDR3 loop reads CASSVTNMVVYEQYF. In nucleotides, the CDR3 is TGTGCCAGCAGCGTCACTAATATGGTTGTCTACGAGCAGTACTTC.

V is TRBV13 and J is TRBJ2-1; TRBD2 agrees at 7 bases. The V gene end was trimmed by 5 bases and the J gene end by 3 bases; junction bases not matched to a gene: 13. Per the germline V gene, CDR1 is PRHDT and CDR2 is FYEKMQ (reference sequence). This CDR3 region has 17 residues. This CDR3 reads CASSPTRDYGVYNEQFF. In nucleotides, the CDR3 is TGTGCCAGCAGCCCTACCCGGGACTATGGGGTCTACAATGAGCAGTTCTTC.

This clone was observed once. This chain uses TRBV13 with TRBJ2-7; 14 nucleotides match TRBD2. The CDR3 has 17 residues. V lost 5 bases, J lost 0 bases, and 6 bases stayed unmatched. Germline V gene sequence: CDR1 PRHDT, CDR2 FYEKMQ (reference sequence). DNA of the CDR3: TGTGCCAGCAGCCCCGGGACTAGCGGGGGCCCCTCCTACGAGCAGTACTTC. The encoded protein is CASSPGTSGGPSYEQYF.

This clone showed up just a few times. The chain joins TRBV27 to TRBJ2-7; no firm D call. The CDR3 sequence is 13 residues long. Trimming stripped 2 bases from V and 1 base from J, with 6 bases between. From germline, CDR1 is MNHEY and CDR2 SMNVEV (reference sequence). CDR3: CASSLVPSYEQYF. CDR3 nucleotide sequence: TGTGCCAGCAGTTTAGTTCCTTCCTACGAGCAGTACTTC.

This clone was observed a handful of times. The rearrangement joins TRBV28 to TRBJ1-5; D might be TRBD1 (5 bases). Germline CDR1 MDHEN, CDR2 SYDVKM. The length of the CDR3 is 16 residues. Trimming removed 7 bases at V and 0 bases at J, with 16 bases between. The CDR3 is CASTEGRDYSNQPQHF. In nucleotides, the CDR3 is TGTGCCAGCACGGAAGGCAGGGATTATAGCAATCAGCCCCAGCATTTT.

This chain links TRBV23-1 with TRBJ1-1, with D unclear. TRBV23-1 is designated an ORF whose function remains uncertain. V was trimmed by 4 bases and J by 10 bases, leaving 16 bases between them. This CDR3 is built from 13 residues. Written as DNA, the CDR3 is TGCGCCAGCAGTCGTACCGGGAGTTGGGGAGCTTTCTTT. Its protein product is CASSRTGSWGAFF.

The chain joins TRBV19 to TRBJ1-5, with no clear D. Looked up from germline, CDR1 is LNHDA and CDR2 is SQIVND (reference sequence). The CDR3 runs to 15 residues. The V end was cut by 11 bases, the J end by 0 bases, with 17 bases between. The CDR3 DNA follows: TGTGCCGTCGGGCCGACGGTTCTTAGCAATCAGCCCCAGCATTTT. Encoded protein: CAVGPTVLSNQPQHF.

The V gene is TRBV9, the J gene TRBJ2-7, with D possibly TRBD1 on 5 matching bases. Trimming removed 0 bases at V and 7 bases at J, with 14 bases between. Germline lookup yields CDR1 SGDLS and CDR2 YYNGEE. The CDR3 is 14 residues long. The CDR3 loop reads CASSVAAGSSEQYF. DNA of the CDR3: TGTGCCAGCAGCGTAGCAGCAGGGTCTAGTGAGCAGTACTTC. Full variable domain (rest looked up from reference TRBV9 and TRBJ2-7): DSGVTQTPKHLITATGQRVTLRCSPRSGDLSVYWYQQSLDQGLQFLIQYYNGEERAKGNILERFSAQQFPDLHSELNLSSLELGDSALYFCASSVAAGSSEQYFGPGTRLTVT.

Only a few counts were recorded for this clone. This chain joins TRBV5-1 and TRBJ2-5; perhaps D is TRBD1 or TRBD2 (5 bases each). CDR1 and CDR2 (germline): SGHRS, YFSETQ. V was trimmed by 4 bases and J by 4 bases, leaving 11 bases between them. This CDR3 spans 13 amino acids. The CDR3 protein is CASSPGRLETQYF. The CDR3 DNA reads as TGCGCCAGCAGCCCGGGGCGGTTAGAGACCCAGTACTTC.

This clone has just one count. The V gene is TRBV4-2, the J gene TRBJ2-3, with TRBD2 matching 11 bases. The CDR3 spans 17 residues. CDR1 LGHNA and CDR2 YNFKEQ come from the germline V gene. The J segment lost 8 bases and the V segment lost 1 base, leaving 11 bases of the junction unmatched. As DNA, the CDR3 is TGTGCCAGCAGCCAAGCAGTAGCGGGGGGGCCTCAGGGTACGCAGTATTTT. Translated, it gives CASSQAVAGGPQGTQYF.

The chain joins TRBV7-9 to TRBJ1-1; the D is unclear. The CDR3 loop spans 14 amino acids. Trimming removed 5 bases from V and 4 bases from J, with 14 bases in between. The germline V gene encodes CDR1 SEHNR and CDR2 FQNEAQ (reference sequence). This chain's CDR3 is CASSPPSGSTEAFF. The CDR3 DNA reads TGTGCCAGCAGCCCCCCTTCGGGGAGCACTGAAGCTTTCTTT.

The chain combines TRBV30 with TRBJ2-7, with D unresolved. Germline V gives CDR1 GTSNPN, CDR2 SVGIG (reference sequence). Trimming left V 7 bases short and J 2 bases short, with 12 bases between. There are 12 residues in the CDR3. The CDR3 loop reads CAFAVATYEQYF. DNA for the CDR3: TGTGCCTTTGCCGTAGCAACCTACGAGCAGTACTTC.

A note on this clone: The junction departs from the called germline gene at one end, perhaps through a read error. The chain has TRBV15 and TRBJ1-3, with 8 positions matching TRBD1. Germline assignment: CDR1 LNHNV and CDR2 YYDKDF (reference sequence). The CDR3 loop spans 15 amino acids. In nucleotides, the CDR3 is TGTGCCACCAGCGGAGACAGGGGCTCTGGAAACACCATATATTTT. It specifies CATSGDRGSGNTIYF. The full variable domain, completed using reference TRBV15 and TRBJ1-3, is DAMVIQNPRYQVTQFGKPVTLSCSQTLNHNVMYWYQQKSSQAPKLLFHYYDKDFNNEADTPDNFQSRRPNTSFCFLDIRSPGLGDTAMYLCATSGDRGSGNTIYFGEGSWLTVV.

V gene TRBV14 combines with J gene TRBJ2-7; TRBD2 agrees at 7 bases. This CDR3 is built from 15 residues. With 4 bases clipped from V and 6 bases from J, the junction kept 12 bases outside the gene matches. Germline values: CDR1 SGHDN, CDR2 FVKESK. The CDR3 bases are TGTGCCAGCAGCCCTCCCCATAGGGCTAGCGGCGAGCAGTACTTC. Amino acid sequence: CASSPPHRASGEQYF.

The rearrangement links TRBV6-4 to TRBJ1-5; possible D gene TRBD1, 5 bases. Per the germline V gene, CDR1 is MRHNA and CDR2 is SNTAGT. The length of the CDR3 is 17 residues. The ends were cut back, 0 bases at V and 5 bases at J, with 17 bases in the middle. CDR3 amino acids: CASSDSKGSGGDQPQHF. CDR3 DNA: TGTGCCAGCAGTGACTCTAAGGGGAGCGGTGGGGATCAGCCCCAGCATTTT.

This clone was counted a single time. The rearrangement uses TRBV6-6 and TRBJ2-3; weak D call: TRBD1 (6 bases). In germline, CDR1 is MNHNY, CDR2 SVGAGI (reference sequence). The CDR3 length is 15 residues. V shed 5 bases and J shed 4 bases, with 16 bases lying between them. The CDR3 spells CASSPEPAGADTQYF. CDR3 DNA sequence: TGTGCCAGCAGTCCCGAACCCGCAGGGGCAGATACGCAGTATTTT.

For this clone: In the same sample, other DNA sequences code for this CDR3. The gene calls are TRBV25-1 and TRBJ2-7; the match to TRBD2 covers 7 bases. This CDR3 is built from 14 residues. Unmatched junction bases numbered 8, after V lost 5 bases and J lost 4 bases. The germline V gene has CDR1 MGHDK and CDR2 SYGVNS. CDR3 bases: TGTGCCAGCAGTAGCCGGGACTACCCTTACGAGCAGTACTTC. Amino acid sequence: CASSSRDYPYEQYF.

The CDR3 DNA follows: TGTGCCAGCGTATCTAAAACCTATGGCTACACCTTC. Encoded protein: CASVSKTYGYTF. The rearrangement links TRBV6-5 to TRBJ1-2, with D hard to call. V dropped 8 bases and J dropped 4 bases, with 11 bases sitting between them. Germline-derived CDR1 and CDR2 are MNHEY and SVGAGI. This CDR3 region has 12 residues.